This T cell receptor (beta chain) was identified in a study of shared clonotypes between healthy human individuals. Overall study: CD4 naive and memory got three plates each, CD8 naive two, CD8 memory one.

Study results and limitations: Approximately 4.9% of naive CD4 clonotypes were shared across a few donors. Across subsets, estimated richness was generally greater for naive than for memory populations. Sequencing of the sorted subsets was shown by rarefaction to be incomplete despite large depth.

Sequenced by immunoSEQ multiplex PCR; TCRdb stores in-frame clones only, minus some. The table has millions of clones, more than 85% seen once. For this clone: Its specificity is not known.

The CDR3 consists of 15 residues. With 6 bases clipped from V and 6 bases from J, the junction kept 10 bases outside the gene matches. CDR1 and CDR2 (germline): SNHLY, FYNNEI. The receptor comes from a man aged 18 to 30 in good health. Some clones in this sample may be carry-over from other donors' samples. Sample: naive CD4+ T cells from PBMCs. As to subset: CD45RA+ positively selected. The V gene is TRBV2, the J gene TRBJ2-1; 8 bases are shared with TRBD2. In nucleotides, the CDR3 is TGTGCCAGCAGATTGGAGCGGGGGCCCCCCAATGAGCAGTTCTTC. Protein sequence: CASRLERGPPNEQFF.